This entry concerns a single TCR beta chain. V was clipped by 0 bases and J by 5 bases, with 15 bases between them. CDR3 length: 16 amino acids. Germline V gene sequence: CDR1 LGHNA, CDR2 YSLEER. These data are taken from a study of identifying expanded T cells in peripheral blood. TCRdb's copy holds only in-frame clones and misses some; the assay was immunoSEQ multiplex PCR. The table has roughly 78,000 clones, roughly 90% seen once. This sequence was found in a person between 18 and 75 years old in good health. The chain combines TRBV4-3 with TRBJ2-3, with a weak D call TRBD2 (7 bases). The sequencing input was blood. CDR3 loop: CASSQEGGGHVDTQYF. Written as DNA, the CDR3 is TGCGCCAGCAGCCAAGAGGGGGGGGGCCACGTAGATACGCAGTATTTT.